This T cell receptor beta chain appears in the sequencing data of a study of T-cell memory formation after mild COVID-19. Regarding the study as a whole: CD4+ bias marked clones expanding day 15 to 37, unlike balanced contracting clones. Shrinking CD4+ clones were chiefly CM and EM; CD8+ ones were chiefly EMRA.

TCRdb fed the 5' RACE reads into MiXCR, producing one record per CDR3 protein. The profile shows under 300,000 distinct CDR3 sequences, around 15% of them singletons. This CDR3 is 12 amino acids long. V lost 4 bases and J lost 6, with 8 bases in between. The V gene's germline CDR1 is SGDLS and CDR2 YYNGEE. This clonotype was recorded a few times. Its antigen is not identified. The chain links TRBV9 to TRBJ2-1; D not resolved. This clonotype originated in a man aged 18 to 29 who had mild COVID-19 (a few samples of this study predate the infection). Cell type and time point are not known. Sequenced sample: PBMCs or a T cell subset sorted from them (not recorded which). This CDR3 is CASSSVRNEQFF. CDR3 DNA sequence: TGTGCCAGCAGCTCAGTACGCAATGAGCAGTTCTTC.